These T cell receptor beta chains were read from a single sample in a study of molecular identifiers for immune sequencing clone quantification. TCRdb analysed the PCR reads with MiXCR anew, one entry per CDR3 protein. The sample holds 70,000 to 95,000 distinct CDR3 sequences; 15% to 20% are singletons and the top ten take about 0.85%. Sequencing was performed on naive CD8+ T cells from blood, with Jurkat cell RNA spiked in. These receptors originate from a human donor in good health. Some libraries in this study had Jurkat cell RNA spiked in. Both conserved end residues are part of each CDR3. The order of the fields is V gene, D gene, CDR3 protein. A D gene is named only where the DNA matches it firmly.

TRBV7-9 | . | CASRPEGNTEAFF
TRBV12-3/TRBV12-4 | . | CASSWDSNQPQHF
TRBV4-1 | . | CASSQDGVEQYF
TRBV12-3/TRBV12-4 | TRBD2 | CASKPTSGSSYEQYF
TRBV13 | . | CASSLGRAGDGYTF
TRBV6-5 | TRBD1 | CASSYYGPTGADTDTQYF
TRBV28 | . | CASSTFSYEQYF
TRBV6-2/TRBV6-3 | TRBD2 | CASSYSPSGLSTDTQYF
TRBV20-1 | . | CSASEEADTQYF
TRBV2 | TRBD2 | CASTGTTSSTDTQYF
TRBV7-9 | . | CASSGPDSDSYEQYF
TRBV12-3/TRBV12-4 | . | CASSPYRAVNLDTQYF
TRBV12-3/TRBV12-4 | . | CASRKSQSRDPVRAFF
TRBV30 | . | CAWSVWDQETQYF
TRBV2 | TRBD1 | CASSGDRDDSKNIQYF
TRBV11-3 | TRBD2 | CASSSRGGPPYNEQFF
TRBV30 | . | CAWSGDQETQYF
TRBV19 | . | CATQEEGAVSGNAIYF
TRBV10-3 | . | CASNGGGTDTQYF
TRBV7-9 | . | CASSLAYEKLFF
TRBV4-1 | . | CASSQDVSAGALETQYF
TRBV4-3 | . | CASSLYLVNEQYF
TRBV29-1 | . | CSVVQGYYEQYF
TRBV19 | . | CASSWRAPGNQPQHF
TRBV6-2/TRBV6-3 | . | CASSYSMSLLEASTDTQYF
TRBV5-3 | TRBD1 | CARSWHGTGSLQPQHF
TRBV4-3 | . | CASSPRRDSYNEQFF
TRBV2 | TRBD1 | CASSEATGLNYGYTF
TRBV29-1 | . | CSIRRELQFF
TRBV7-9 | . | CASSPGPSGAEAFF
TRBV13 | TRBD2 | CASSSRGLGSDTQYF
TRBV9 | TRBD2 | CASSPRTRALPGELFF
TRBV2 | TRBD2 | CASRATSGGAKDTQYF
TRBV4-3 | TRBD2 | CASSQGVKREPADTQYF
TRBV4-3 | . | CASSQVGAAGETQYF
TRBV5-4 | TRBD1 | CASRGGQGLDTEAFF
TRBV11-2 | . | CASSLGYFAAVGTDTQYF
TRBV20-1 | TRBD1 | CSANGQGEQTAYEQYF
TRBV27 | . | CASSDYNEQFF
TRBV5-5 | TRBD1 | CASSLTGDEQYF
TRBV28 | . | CASSSSGSLGYEQYF
TRBV6-2/TRBV6-3 | . | CASSYSNTGAFTGTQYF
TRBV9 | . | CASSVGGGPVTEAFF
TRBV6-2/TRBV6-3 | TRBD1 | CASRNWDSRMNTEAFF
TRBV5-6 | . | CASSLGPQGGYEQYF
TRBV19 | . | CASTLGDTEAFF
TRBV27 | TRBD1 | CAGGPNGQDSYNEQFF
TRBV20-1 | TRBD2 | CGARDLLAVQETQYF
TRBV28 | TRBD2 | CASSPAGLPDTGELFF
TRBV7-9 | . | CASKNSNTEAFF
TRBV30 | TRBD1 | CAWSPPDRVYNEQFF
TRBV7-9 | . | CASSFGNTEAFF
TRBV5-1 | . | CASSLSATGELFF
TRBV15 | TRBD1 | CATSREGTGGTSGISSYEQYF
TRBV4-1 | . | CASSQDLRGGLNTEAFF